The 4 T cell receptor beta chains presented below share a single source sample, sequenced in a study of memory CD4+ T cells and cytomegalovirus serostatus. This table comes from immunoSEQ multiplex PCR, and its TCRdb copy is limited to in-frame clones, with some not included. Found here are about 50,000 clones, roughly four fifths of them singletons; the top ten hold about 0.6%. The sort gate was single viable CD3+CD4+CD8-CD45RO+ cells for memory CD4+ T cells. Sequencing was done on a sample of memory CD4+ T cells from blood. The receptor set was obtained from an adult in good health and CMV-seronegative.

The chain is built from TRBV7-9 and TRBJ2-2; D perhaps matches TRBD1 (6 bases). The CDR3 has 15 amino acids. V dropped 5 bases and J dropped 3 bases, with 13 bases sitting between them. Germline assignment: CDR1 SEHNR and CDR2 FQNEAQ (reference sequence). CDR3 protein: CASSLRQADTGELFF. The CDR3 DNA follows: TGTGCCAGCAGCCTAAGACAGGCGGACACCGGGGAGCTGTTTTTT.

The chain joins TRBV11-1 to TRBJ2-2, with TRBD2 matching over 14 bases. The germline gives CDR1 SGHAT, CDR2 FQDESV (reference sequence). The V and J ends lost 0 bases and 2 bases, in that order; junction bases with no gene match: 2. CDR3 length: 18 residues. The CDR3 DNA is TGTGCCAGCAGCTTAGCGGGGACTAGCGGGGGTAACACCGGGGAGCTGTTTTTT. Protein: CASSLAGTSGGNTGELFF.

V and J are TRBV19 and TRBJ1-2; D is possibly TRBD1 (6 bases). Germline CDR1 and CDR2: LNHDA and SQIVND (reference sequence). V lost 7 bases and J 0 bases, leaving 9 bases between the germline ends. The CDR3 has 13 amino acids. The DNA of the CDR3 is TGTGCCAGTACCCCAGGGGCTAACTATGGCTACACCTTC. Translated: CASTPGANYGYTF.

The chain couples TRBV18 to TRBJ1-5; TRBD1 matches at 8 bases. This CDR3 region has 15 residues. V lost 4 bases, J lost 0 bases, and 2 bases stayed unmatched. Germline V CDR1 and CDR2: KGHSH, LQKENI. CDR3 nucleotides: TGTGCCAGCTCACAGACAGGGGTTAGCAATCAGCCCCAGCATTTT. The encoded protein is CASSQTGVSNQPQHF.